The 30 T cell receptor beta chains in this list originate from one sample, sequenced in a study of blood T cell repertoires in COVID-19. TCRdb's copy holds only in-frame clones and misses some; the assay was immunoSEQ multiplex PCR. Among approximately 320,000 clones listed, about 87% were seen once. Sequenced input: PBMCs or T cells enriched from blood (not recorded which). All receptors come from a woman aged 18-29 years who had recovered from COVID-19.

V gene TRBV28 combines with J gene TRBJ2-6, with 9 positions matching TRBD1. The CDR3 is made up of 18 amino acids. The germline CDR1 and CDR2 sequences are MDHEN and SYDVKM. V lost 0 bases to trimming and J lost 7 bases; unmatched junction nucleotides: 10. The CDR3 DNA reads TGTGCCAGCAGTTTATGGGGGACAGGGATTGGGGGAGCCAACGTCCTGACTTTC. Translation gives CASSLWGTGIGGANVLTF.

The chain is built from TRBV13 and TRBJ1-6; D not resolved. Germline CDR1 reads PRHDT; CDR2 reads FYEKMQ (reference sequence). V lost 0 bases and J lost 7, with 10 bases in between. The CDR3 is 15 amino acids. In DNA form, the CDR3 reads TGTGCCAGCAGCTTAGGCGGGAAAGGGAATTCACCCCTCCACTTT. This gives the protein CASSLGGKGNSPLHF.

The chain recombines TRBV9 with TRBJ2-1; 13 bases agree with TRBD2. The germline CDR1 and CDR2 sequences are SGDLS and YYNGEE. The CDR3 extends over 16 amino acids. After removal of 0 bases from V and 6 bases from J, the junction contained 3 bases not matched to a gene. The DNA of the CDR3 is TGTGCCAGCAGCGTAGCACTAGCGGGAGGGGTCAATGAGCAGTTCTTC. It is translated as CASSVALAGGVNEQFF.

The chain is built from TRBV24-1 and TRBJ2-6, with D perhaps matching TRBD2 (6 bases). The CDR3 loop spans 16 amino acids. In germline, CDR1 is KGHDR, CDR2 SFDVKD. Trimming removed 7 bases from V and 2 bases from J, with 14 bases in between. The CDR3 spells CATSTPGGTGANVLTF. CDR3 coding DNA: TGTGCCACCAGCACCCCCGGGGGAACTGGGGCCAACGTCCTGACTTTC.

V and J are TRBV7-2 and TRBJ1-6; tentatively, D is TRBD1 (5 bases). The CDR3 consists of 15 residues. The germline V and J ends were trimmed by 3 bases and 6 bases, with 12 bases remaining between them. Germline assignment: CDR1 SGHTA and CDR2 FQGNSA. The DNA of the CDR3 is TGTGCCAGCAGCTTTAGGCAGGGTTTTAATTCACCCCTCCACTTT. Protein: CASSFRQGFNSPLHF.

The rearrangement joins TRBV13 to TRBJ1-2; TRBD1 is a possible D gene (6 bases). Trimming cost V 4 bases and J 4 bases, with 16 bases left between them. The CDR3 extends over 15 amino acids. Germline V gene lookup returns CDR1 PRHDT and CDR2 FYEKMQ (reference sequence). The CDR3 is CASSSSQGRPYGYTF. DNA for the CDR3: TGTGCCAGCAGCTCAAGTCAGGGGCGCCCCTATGGCTACACCTTC. Full variable domain (outside the CDR3, taken from reference TRBV13 and TRBJ1-2): AAGVIQSPRHLIKEKRETATLKCYPIPRHDTVYWYQQGPGQDPQFLISFYEKMQSDKGSIPDRFSAQQFSDYHSELNMSSLELGDSALYFCASSSSQGRPYGYTFGSGTRLTVV.

The gene calls are TRBV2 and TRBJ1-4; D uncertain. Germline-derived CDR1 and CDR2 are SNHLY and FYNNEI. The V gene lost 7 bases and the J gene lost 1 base, with 7 bases spanning the gap. The CDR3 is 13 amino acids. CDR3 sequence: CASMVRTNEKLFF. CDR3 in DNA: TGTGCCAGCATGGTGAGAACTAATGAAAAACTGTTTTTT. The full variable domain, in which reference TRBV2 and TRBJ1-4 provide the parts outside the CDR3, is EPEVTQTPSHQVTQMGQEVILRCVPISNHLYFYWYRQILGQKVEFLVSFYNNEISEKSEIFDDQFSVERPDGSNFTLKIRSTKLEDSAMYFCASMVRTNEKLFFGSGTQLSVL.

This chain links TRBV7-9 with TRBJ2-7; D is unresolved. The CDR3 sequence is 14 residues long. Germline CDR1 SEHNR, CDR2 FQNEAQ (reference sequence). Trimming took 5 bases from V and 3 from J, leaving 14 bases between them. The CDR3 loop is CASSHQYTGYEQYF. In nucleotides, the CDR3 is TGTGCCAGCAGCCACCAATACACGGGCTACGAGCAGTACTTC.

The chain links TRBV5-1 to TRBJ2-7; tentative D call: TRBD1 (6 bases). There are 13 residues in the CDR3. The germline CDR1 and CDR2 sequences are SGHRS and YFSETQ. V was pared by 0 bases and J by 9 bases, with 13 bases between. CDR3 loop: CASSLDRAQGQYF. The CDR3 DNA follows: TGCGCCAGCAGCTTGGACAGGGCCCAAGGGCAGTACTTC.

This chain links TRBV9 with TRBJ1-1, with 7 bases identical to TRBD1. The CDR3 has 15 amino acids. V was pared by 3 bases and J by 4 bases, with 9 bases of the junction left unmatched. Germline values: CDR1 SGDLS, CDR2 YYNGEE. The CDR3 here is CASSALTGEGTEAFF. DNA of the CDR3: TGTGCCAGCAGCGCTTTAACAGGGGAAGGCACTGAAGCTTTCTTT.

This clone was picked up one time. The rearrangement joins TRBV27 to TRBJ1-2; possibly TRBD1 for D (5 bases). The CDR3 consists of 13 residues. The V and J ends lost 4 bases and 8 bases respectively, with 14 bases between them. In germline, CDR1 is MNHEY, CDR2 SMNVEV (reference sequence). The CDR3 nucleotides are TGTGCCAGCAGTTCTGGCAGGGTCCAGGGCTACACCTTC. Translated: CASSSGRVQGYTF.

The chain has TRBV27 and TRBJ2-7, with TRBD1 matching over 10 bases. Germline loops: CDR1 MNHEY, CDR2 SMNVEV (reference sequence). V lost 2 bases and J lost 0; bases outside the gene matches: 1. This CDR3 is 15 amino acids long. This CDR3 is CASSLRTGGSYEQYF. As DNA, the CDR3 is TGTGCCAGCAGTTTAAGGACAGGGGGCTCCTACGAGCAGTACTTC.

The CDR3 region is CASSQTGSTDTQYF. In DNA, the CDR3 is TGTGCCAGCAGCCAGACAGGGAGCACAGATACGCAGTATTTT. The chain recombines TRBV6-5 with TRBJ2-3, with 7 bases identical to TRBD1. The V gene end was trimmed by 6 bases and the J gene end by 0 bases; junction bases not matched to a gene: 3. This CDR3 comprises 14 residues. Germline V CDR1 and CDR2: MNHEY, SVGAGI.

The rearrangement links TRBV7-3 to TRBJ2-1, with a tentative D call TRBD1 (5 bases). This CDR3 spans 13 amino acids. Trimming pared 3 bases from V and 4 bases from J, leaving 7 bases between. Germline assignment: CDR1 SGHTA and CDR2 FQGTGA. The CDR3 loop reads CASSFGAYNEQFF. The CDR3 DNA sequence: TGTGCCAGCAGCTTTGGGGCGTACAATGAGCAGTTCTTC. Full variable domain (remainder filled in from reference TRBV7-3 and TRBJ2-1): GAGVSQTPSNKVTEKGKYVELRCDPISGHTALYWYRQSLGQGPEFLIYFQGTGAADDSGLPNDRFFAVRPEGSVSTLKIQRTERGDSAVYLCASSFGAYNEQFFGPGTRLTVL.

On this clone: Other DNA sequences of this sample code for an identical CDR3. The chain combines TRBV27 with TRBJ2-7; 11 bases are shared with TRBD1. The CDR3 runs to 15 residues. CDR1 and CDR2 from the germline V gene are MNHEY and SMNVEV (reference sequence). The ends lost 3 bases at V and 2 bases at J; junction bases unmatched: 3. The chain's CDR3 is CASSFLGQGAYEQYF. CDR3 sequence (DNA): TGTGCCAGCAGTTTCCTGGGACAGGGGGCCTACGAGCAGTACTTC.

This clone has a single count. The V gene is TRBV29-1, the J gene TRBJ1-1, with D tentatively TRBD1 (5 bases). Looked up from germline, CDR1 is SQVTM and CDR2 is ANQGSEA. V was shortened by 8 bases and J by 2 bases, with 21 bases between the two germline ends. This CDR3 spans 15 amino acids. The CDR3 nucleotides are TGCAGCACCGAAAAGGATGCGGGGCCCAACACTGAAGCTTTCTTT. This translates into CSTEKDAGPNTEAFF.

The CDR3 here is CASSQTLGLAGAIEQFF. DNA for the CDR3: TGCGCCAGCAGCCAGACCCTGGGACTAGCGGGGGCCATTGAGCAGTTCTTC. The rearrangement links TRBV4-3 to TRBJ2-1; 14 bases align to TRBD2. The CDR3 loop spans 17 amino acids. Trimming at V came to 3 bases and at J to 9 bases, leaving 10 bases not matched to a gene. Germline CDR1 and CDR2: LGHNA and YSLEER.

The V call is TRBV14, the J call TRBJ2-5; 9 nucleotides align to TRBD1. Trimming took 4 bases from V and 2 from J; bases not matched to a gene: 8. The CDR3 runs to 16 residues. The V gene's germline CDR1 is SGHDN and CDR2 FVKESK. The CDR3 is CASSPTGGGRQETQYF. The CDR3 DNA is TGTGCCAGCAGCCCAACAGGGGGCGGTCGACAAGAGACCCAGTACTTC.

The chain combines TRBV19 with TRBJ1-1; maybe TRBD1 (5 bases). There are 13 residues in the CDR3. V was clipped by 5 bases and J by 1 base, with 8 bases between them. Germline assignment: CDR1 LNHDA and CDR2 SQIVND (reference sequence). CDR3 amino acids: CASSGGENTEAFF. The CDR3 bases are TGTGCCAGTAGTGGAGGGGAGAACACTGAAGCTTTCTTT.

The DNA for the CDR3 is TGTGCCAGCTCACCTCCATCGACAGGGGCGGTAGGCTACACCTTC. Protein product: CASSPPSTGAVGYTF. J is TRBJ1-2 and V is TRBV18; 8 bases are a match to TRBD1. The germline CDR1 and CDR2 sequences are KGHSH and LQKENI. The CDR3 contains 15 residues. The trim removed 3 bases at V and 8 bases at J, leaving 11 bases unmatched.

The V call is TRBV7-2, the J call TRBJ2-1; 12 bases are shared with TRBD1. CDR1 and CDR2 from the germline V gene are SGHTA and FQGNSA. CDR3 length: 16 amino acids. V was pared by 5 bases and J by 9 bases, with 11 bases of the junction left unmatched. The CDR3 here is CASSTSSGTGGSEQFF. As DNA, the CDR3 is TGTGCCAGCAGCACCAGTTCAGGGACAGGGGGCAGTGAGCAGTTCTTC. Full variable domain (remainder filled in from reference TRBV7-2 and TRBJ2-1): GAGVSQSPSNKVTEKGKDVELRCDPISGHTALYWYRQSLGQGLEFLIYFQGNSAPDKSGLPSDRFSAERTGGSVSTLTIQRTQQEDSAVYLCASSTSSGTGGSEQFFGPGTRLTVL.

This clone was detected only once. The chain recombines TRBV7-9 with TRBJ1-2, with 7 positions matching TRBD1. This CDR3 has 12 amino acids. V shed 5 bases and J 13 bases; nucleotides not matched to a gene: 10. Germline assignment: CDR1 SEHNR and CDR2 FQNEAQ (reference sequence). In DNA form, the CDR3 reads TGTGCCAGCAGCCTTTCGGAGGGGGCTTTCACCTTC. Protein: CASSLSEGAFTF.

This clone was seen a handful of times. The V and J genes are TRBV7-6 and TRBJ2-7, with TRBD2 matching over 11 bases. Losses at the gene ends were 5 bases for V and 3 bases for J; bases not matched to a gene: 6. The CDR3 runs to 15 residues. CDR1 SGHVS and CDR2 FNYEAQ come from the germline V gene. The CDR3 is CASSAGGTSGYEQYF. CDR3 DNA sequence: TGTGCCAGCAGCGCCGGGGGGACTAGCGGCTACGAGCAGTACTTC.

The J gene is TRBJ2-7, the V gene TRBV3-1 (or the pseudogene TRBV3-2); 8 bases agree with TRBD1. Trimming at V came to 2 bases and at J to 5 bases, leaving 11 bases not matched to a gene. The CDR3 runs 16 residues. Germline V gene data show CDR1 as LGHDT and CDR2 as YNNKEL (reference sequence). This CDR3 reads CASSQRRQGRDNEQYF. DNA of the CDR3: TGTGCCAGCAGCCAAAGGCGACAGGGGCGGGACAACGAGCAGTACTTC.

The chain links TRBV4-3 to TRBJ2-1; 9 nucleotides align to TRBD1. The length of the CDR3 is 15 residues. Trimming cost V 0 bases and J 8 bases; bases outside gene matches: 5. Germline lookup yields CDR1 LGHNA and CDR2 YSLEER. Written as DNA, the CDR3 is TGCGCCAGCAGCCAAGAATCGAACAGGGGGCATGAGCAGTTCTTC. This encodes CASSQESNRGHEQFF.

The rearrangement uses TRBV7-9 and TRBJ2-7, with D perhaps matching TRBD1 (6 bases). Germline CDR1 and CDR2: SEHNR and FQNEAQ (reference sequence). The CDR3 has 16 amino acids. Trimming removed 4 bases at V and 2 bases at J, with 18 bases between. The CDR3 here is CASSYKQGTDTYEQYF. DNA for the CDR3: TGTGCCAGCAGCTACAAACAGGGTACGGACACCTACGAGCAGTACTTC.

V and J are TRBV6-1 and TRBJ2-7; tentative D call: TRBD1 (5 bases). The CDR3 loop spans 13 amino acids. V was shortened by 3 bases and J by 5 bases, with 11 bases between the two germline ends. Per the germline V gene, CDR1 is MNHNS and CDR2 is SASEGT. CDR3 nucleotide sequence: TGTGCCAGCAGTGAGATATGGACAAACGAGCAGTACTTC. Protein sequence: CASSEIWTNEQYF.

The chain carries TRBV5-6 and TRBJ1-2; 7 nucleotides match TRBD1. The CDR3 has 14 amino acids. Germline V lookup: CDR1 SGHDT, CDR2 YYEEEE. Trimming took 4 bases from V and 8 from J; bases not matched to a gene: 11. This CDR3 reads CASSQHRGEDGYTF. The CDR3 DNA reads TGTGCCAGCAGCCAGCACAGGGGCGAGGACGGCTACACCTTC.

CDR3 DNA: TGCGCCAGCAGCAGAACTAGCGGGAGGGCGGCAGATACGCAGTATTTT. It is translated as CASSRTSGRAADTQYF. The chain is built from TRBV5-1 and TRBJ2-3, with 13 bases fitting TRBD2. From germline, CDR1 is SGHRS and CDR2 YFSETQ. The junction had 6 bases not matched to a gene; V was cut back by 4 bases and J by 4 bases. The CDR3 has 16 residues.

The chain couples TRBV7-3 to TRBJ2-3; D gene uncertain. In germline, CDR1 is SGHTA, CDR2 FQGTGA. This CDR3 region has 13 residues. Deletions cut 0 bases from V and 5 bases from J, with 6 bases between. As DNA, the CDR3 is TGTGCCAGCAGCTTAACCCCGGGAGATACGCAGTATTTT. It encodes CASSLTPGDTQYF.